One T cell receptor beta chain is described in this entry. Its antigen is not identified. This CDR3 has 17 residues. With V trimmed by 0 bases and J by 2 bases, 5 bases remained unmatched. Germline lookup yields CDR1 MNHNY and CDR2 SVGAGI (reference sequence). The authors ran a second PCR of 7 to 11 cycles using a sample-barcoded 5' primer and a J-beta primer mix. Each CDR3 protein is one row after TCRdb ran MiXCR on the 5' RACE reads. The sample records approximately 600,000 distinct CDR3 sequences, roughly 50% being singletons. These data originate in a study of blood T cells in healthy people across ages. Overall study results and limits: TCR beta diversity per million T cells fell roughly linearly with age. Samples with more naive T cells showed higher observed beta diversity. Estimated diversity across one million T cells was deemed an underestimate. Whereas aged donors had fewer naive CD4+ cells, long-lived donors had more of them and higher diversity.

The sample taken for sequencing was blood. This chain joins TRBV6-6 and TRBJ2-5; 11 bases are shared with TRBD2. The source is a man aged 55 to 70 in good health. The CDR3 loop reads CASSYSKPSGGQETQYF. Here the CDR3 DNA reads TGTGCCAGCAGTTACTCCAAGCCTAGCGGGGGGCAAGAGACCCAGTACTTC.